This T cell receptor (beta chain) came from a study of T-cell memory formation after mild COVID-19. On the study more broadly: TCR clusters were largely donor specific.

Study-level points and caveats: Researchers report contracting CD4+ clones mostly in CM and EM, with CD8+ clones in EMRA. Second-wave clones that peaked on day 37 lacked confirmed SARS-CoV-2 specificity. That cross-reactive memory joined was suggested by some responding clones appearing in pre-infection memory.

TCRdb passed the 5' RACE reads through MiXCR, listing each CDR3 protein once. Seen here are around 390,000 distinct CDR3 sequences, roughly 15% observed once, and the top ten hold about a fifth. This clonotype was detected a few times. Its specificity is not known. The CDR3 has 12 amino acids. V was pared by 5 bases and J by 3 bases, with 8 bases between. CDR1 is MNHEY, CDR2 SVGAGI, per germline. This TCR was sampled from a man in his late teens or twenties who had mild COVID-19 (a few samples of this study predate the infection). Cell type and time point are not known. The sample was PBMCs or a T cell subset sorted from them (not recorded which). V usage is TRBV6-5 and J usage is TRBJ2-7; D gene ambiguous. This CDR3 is CASSGLRYEQYF. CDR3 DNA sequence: TGTGCCAGCAGTGGATTGCGCTACGAGCAGTACTTC.